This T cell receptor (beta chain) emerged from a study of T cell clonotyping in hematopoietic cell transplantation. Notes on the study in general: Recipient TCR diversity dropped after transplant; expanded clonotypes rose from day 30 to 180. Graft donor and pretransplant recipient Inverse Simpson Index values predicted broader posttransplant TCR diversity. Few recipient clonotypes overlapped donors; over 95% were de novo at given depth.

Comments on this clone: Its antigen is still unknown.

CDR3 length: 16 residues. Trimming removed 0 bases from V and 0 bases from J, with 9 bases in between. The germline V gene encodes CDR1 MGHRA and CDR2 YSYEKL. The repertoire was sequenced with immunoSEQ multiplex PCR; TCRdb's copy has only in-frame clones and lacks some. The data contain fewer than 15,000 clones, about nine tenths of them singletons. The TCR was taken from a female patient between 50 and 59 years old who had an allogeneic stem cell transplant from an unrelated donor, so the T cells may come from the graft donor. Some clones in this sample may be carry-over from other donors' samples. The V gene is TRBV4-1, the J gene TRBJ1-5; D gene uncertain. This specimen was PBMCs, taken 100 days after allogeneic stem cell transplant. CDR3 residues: CASSQDTRYSNQPQHF. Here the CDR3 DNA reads TGCGCCAGCAGCCAAGATACCCGTTATAGCAATCAGCCCCAGCATTTT.